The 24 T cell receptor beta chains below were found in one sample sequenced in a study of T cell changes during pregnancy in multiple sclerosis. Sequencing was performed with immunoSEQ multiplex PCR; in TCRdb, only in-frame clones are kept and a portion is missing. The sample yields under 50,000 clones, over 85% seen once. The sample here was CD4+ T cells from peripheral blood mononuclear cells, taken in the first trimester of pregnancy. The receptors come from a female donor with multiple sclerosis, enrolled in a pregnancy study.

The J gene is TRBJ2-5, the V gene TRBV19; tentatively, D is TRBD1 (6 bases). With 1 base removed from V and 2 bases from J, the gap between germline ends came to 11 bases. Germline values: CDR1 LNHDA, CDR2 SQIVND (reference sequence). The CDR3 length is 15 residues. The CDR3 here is CASSIGGGRQETQYF. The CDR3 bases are TGTGCCAGTAGTATAGGAGGGGGTCGGCAAGAGACCCAGTACTTC.

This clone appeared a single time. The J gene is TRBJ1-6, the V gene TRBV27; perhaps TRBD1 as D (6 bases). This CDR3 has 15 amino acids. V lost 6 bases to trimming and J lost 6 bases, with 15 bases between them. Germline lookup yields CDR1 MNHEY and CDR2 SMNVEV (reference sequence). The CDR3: CASRVQGNINSPLHF. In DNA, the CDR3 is TGTGCCAGCAGAGTACAGGGTAACATTAATTCACCCCTCCACTTT.

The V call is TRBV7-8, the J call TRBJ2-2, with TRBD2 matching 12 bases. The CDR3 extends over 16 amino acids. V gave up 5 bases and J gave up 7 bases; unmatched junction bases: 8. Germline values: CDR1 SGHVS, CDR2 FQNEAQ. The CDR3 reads CASSPTSGRSGGELFF. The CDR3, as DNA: TGTGCCAGCAGCCCAACTAGCGGGAGGAGTGGCGGGGAGCTGTTTTTT.

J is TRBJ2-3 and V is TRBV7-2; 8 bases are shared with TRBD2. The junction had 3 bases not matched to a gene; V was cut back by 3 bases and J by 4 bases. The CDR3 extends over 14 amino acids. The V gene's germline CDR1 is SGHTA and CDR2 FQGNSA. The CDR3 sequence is CASSFSGGPDTQYF. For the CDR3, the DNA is TGTGCCAGCAGCTTTTCGGGAGGGCCAGATACGCAGTATTTT.

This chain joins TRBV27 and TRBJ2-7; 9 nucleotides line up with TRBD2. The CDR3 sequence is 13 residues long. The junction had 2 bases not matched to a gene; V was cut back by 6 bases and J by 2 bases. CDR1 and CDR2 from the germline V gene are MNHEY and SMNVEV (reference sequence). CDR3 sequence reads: CASRLAGAYEQYF. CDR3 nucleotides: TGTGCCAGCAGGTTAGCGGGAGCCTACGAGCAGTACTTC.

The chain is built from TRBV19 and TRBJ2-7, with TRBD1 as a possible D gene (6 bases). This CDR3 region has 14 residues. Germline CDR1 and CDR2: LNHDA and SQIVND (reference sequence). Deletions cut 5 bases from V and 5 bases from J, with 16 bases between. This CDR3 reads CASSAQGGAHEQYF. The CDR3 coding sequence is TGTGCCAGTAGTGCCCAAGGGGGAGCGCACGAGCAGTACTTC.

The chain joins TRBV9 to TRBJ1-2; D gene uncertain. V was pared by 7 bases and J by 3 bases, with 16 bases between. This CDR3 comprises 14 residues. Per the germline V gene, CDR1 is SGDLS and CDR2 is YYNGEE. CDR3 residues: CASGPGRTYYGYTF. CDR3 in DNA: TGTGCCAGCGGGCCCGGCCGCACTTACTATGGCTACACCTTC.

The CDR3: CASRLTGEAFF. CDR3 sequence (DNA): TGTGCAAGTCGCCTGACAGGGGAGGCTTTCTTT. J is TRBJ1-1 and V is TRBV12-2; no DNA check was done on the table's D call, TRBD1. TRBV12-2 corresponds to a pseudogene. This CDR3 is built from 11 residues.

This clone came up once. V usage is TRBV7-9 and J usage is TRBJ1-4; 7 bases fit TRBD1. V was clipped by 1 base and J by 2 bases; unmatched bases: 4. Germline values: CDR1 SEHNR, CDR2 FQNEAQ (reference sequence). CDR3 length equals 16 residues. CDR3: CASSLGQGGTNEKLFF. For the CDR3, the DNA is TGTGCCAGCAGCTTAGGGCAGGGGGGCACTAATGAAAAACTGTTTTTT.

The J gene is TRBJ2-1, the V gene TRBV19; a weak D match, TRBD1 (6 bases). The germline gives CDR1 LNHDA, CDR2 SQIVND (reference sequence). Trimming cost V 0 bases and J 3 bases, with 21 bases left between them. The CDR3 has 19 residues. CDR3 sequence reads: CASSIEENRVGILYNEQFF. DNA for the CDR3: TGTGCCAGTAGTATAGAGGAGAACAGGGTAGGGATTCTCTACAATGAGCAGTTCTTC.

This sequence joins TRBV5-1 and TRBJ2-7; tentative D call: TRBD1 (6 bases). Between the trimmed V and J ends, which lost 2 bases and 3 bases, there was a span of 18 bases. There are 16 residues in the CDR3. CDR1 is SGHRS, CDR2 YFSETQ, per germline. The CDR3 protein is CASSFATGTRNYEQYF. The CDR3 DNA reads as TGCGCCAGCAGCTTTGCAACCGGGACACGAAACTACGAGCAGTACTTC. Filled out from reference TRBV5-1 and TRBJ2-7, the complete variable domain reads KAGVTQTPRYLIKTRGQQVTLSCSPISGHRSVSWYQQTPGQGLQFLFEYFSETQRNKGNFPGRFSGRQFSNSRSEMNVSTLELGDSALYLCASSFATGTRNYEQYFGPGTRLTVT.

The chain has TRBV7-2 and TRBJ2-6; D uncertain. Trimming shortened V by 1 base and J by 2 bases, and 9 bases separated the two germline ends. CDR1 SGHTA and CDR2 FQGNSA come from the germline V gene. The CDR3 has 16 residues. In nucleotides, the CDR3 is TGTGCCAGCAGCTTAGTTTCCAGTCCTGGGGCCAACGTCCTGACTTTC. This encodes CASSLVSSPGANVLTF.

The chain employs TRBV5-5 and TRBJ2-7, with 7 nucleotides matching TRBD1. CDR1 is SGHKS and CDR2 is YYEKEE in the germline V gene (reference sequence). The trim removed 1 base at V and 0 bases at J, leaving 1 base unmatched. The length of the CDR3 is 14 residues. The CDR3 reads CASSLTGVSYEQYF. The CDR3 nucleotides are TGTGCCAGCAGCTTGACAGGGGTCTCCTACGAGCAGTACTTC. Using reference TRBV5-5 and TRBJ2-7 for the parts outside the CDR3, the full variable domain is DAGVTQSPTHLIKTRGQQVTLRCSPISGHKSVSWYQQVLGQGPQFIFQYYEKEERGRGNFPDRFSARQFPNYSSELNVNALLLGDSALYLCASSLTGVSYEQYFGPGTRLTVT.

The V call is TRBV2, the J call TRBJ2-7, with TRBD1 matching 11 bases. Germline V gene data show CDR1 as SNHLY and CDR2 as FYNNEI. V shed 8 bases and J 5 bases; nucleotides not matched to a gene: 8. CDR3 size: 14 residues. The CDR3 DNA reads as TGTGCCAGCGGCCGGGACAGGGGGATCCACGAGCAGTACTTC. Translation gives CASGRDRGIHEQYF.

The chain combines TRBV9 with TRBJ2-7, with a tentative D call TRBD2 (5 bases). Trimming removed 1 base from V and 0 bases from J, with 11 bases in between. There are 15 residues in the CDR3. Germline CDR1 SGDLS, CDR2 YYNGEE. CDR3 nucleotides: TGTGCCAGCAGCGTAAAGAGGGAAATCTCCTACGAGCAGTACTTC. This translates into CASSVKREISYEQYF.

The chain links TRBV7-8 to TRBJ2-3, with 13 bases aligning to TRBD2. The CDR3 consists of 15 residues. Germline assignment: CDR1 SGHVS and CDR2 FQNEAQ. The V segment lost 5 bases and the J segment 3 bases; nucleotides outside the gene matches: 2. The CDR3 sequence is CASSRTSGSTDTQYF. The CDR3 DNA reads TGTGCCAGCAGCCGGACTAGCGGGAGTACAGATACGCAGTATTTT.

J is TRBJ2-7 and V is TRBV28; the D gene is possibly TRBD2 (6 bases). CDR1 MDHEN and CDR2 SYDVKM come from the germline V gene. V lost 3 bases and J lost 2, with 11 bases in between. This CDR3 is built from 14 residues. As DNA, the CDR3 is TGTGCCAGCAGTTTGGGAGGACAACCCTACGAGCAGTACTTC. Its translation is CASSLGGQPYEQYF.

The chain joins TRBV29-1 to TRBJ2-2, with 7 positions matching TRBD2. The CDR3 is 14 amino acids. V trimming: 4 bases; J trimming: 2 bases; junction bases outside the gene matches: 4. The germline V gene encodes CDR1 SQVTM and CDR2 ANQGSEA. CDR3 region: CSVAGTINTGELFF. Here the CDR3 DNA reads TGCAGCGTTGCGGGGACTATAAACACCGGGGAGCTGTTTTTT.

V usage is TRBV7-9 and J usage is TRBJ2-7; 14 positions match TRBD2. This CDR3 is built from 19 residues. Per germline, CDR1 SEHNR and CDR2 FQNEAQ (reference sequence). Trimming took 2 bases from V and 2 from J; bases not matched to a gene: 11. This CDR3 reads CASSLWGTSGSGSTYEQYF. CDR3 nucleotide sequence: TGTGCCAGCAGCTTATGGGGGACTAGCGGGAGCGGGAGTACCTACGAGCAGTACTTC.

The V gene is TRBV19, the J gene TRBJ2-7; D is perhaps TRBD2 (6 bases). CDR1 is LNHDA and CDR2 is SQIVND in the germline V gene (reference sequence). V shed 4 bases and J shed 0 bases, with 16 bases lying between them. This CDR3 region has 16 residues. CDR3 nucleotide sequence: TGTGCCAGTAGTAGGTCCTCCGGGACTGGCTCCTACGAGCAGTACTTC. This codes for CASSRSSGTGSYEQYF.

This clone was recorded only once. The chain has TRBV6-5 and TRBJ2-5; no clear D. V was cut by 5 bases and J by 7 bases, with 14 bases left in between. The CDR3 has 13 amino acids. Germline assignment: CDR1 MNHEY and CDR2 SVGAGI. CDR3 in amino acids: CASSDHRAGTQYF. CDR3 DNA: TGTGCCAGCAGTGACCACAGAGCCGGGACCCAGTACTTC.

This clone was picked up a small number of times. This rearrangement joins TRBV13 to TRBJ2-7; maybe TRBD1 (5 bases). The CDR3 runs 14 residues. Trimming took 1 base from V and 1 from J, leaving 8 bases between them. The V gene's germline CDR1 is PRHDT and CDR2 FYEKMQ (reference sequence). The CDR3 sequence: CASSLDPGSYEQYF. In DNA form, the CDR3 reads TGTGCCAGCAGCTTAGATCCAGGGTCCTACGAGCAGTACTTC.

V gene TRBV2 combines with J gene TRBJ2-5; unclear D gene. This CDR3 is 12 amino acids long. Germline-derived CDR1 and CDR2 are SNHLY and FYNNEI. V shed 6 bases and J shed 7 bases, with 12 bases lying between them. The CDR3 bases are TGTGCCAGCAGGGCCCCTCCAGTGACCCAGTACTTC. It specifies CASRAPPVTQYF.

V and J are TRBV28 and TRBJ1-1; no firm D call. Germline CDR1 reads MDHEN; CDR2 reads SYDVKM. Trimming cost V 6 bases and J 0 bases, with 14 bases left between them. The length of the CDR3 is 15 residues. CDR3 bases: TGTGCCAGCAGCTCCCAGAGAGGGATGAACACTGAAGCTTTCTTT. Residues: CASSSQRGMNTEAFF.